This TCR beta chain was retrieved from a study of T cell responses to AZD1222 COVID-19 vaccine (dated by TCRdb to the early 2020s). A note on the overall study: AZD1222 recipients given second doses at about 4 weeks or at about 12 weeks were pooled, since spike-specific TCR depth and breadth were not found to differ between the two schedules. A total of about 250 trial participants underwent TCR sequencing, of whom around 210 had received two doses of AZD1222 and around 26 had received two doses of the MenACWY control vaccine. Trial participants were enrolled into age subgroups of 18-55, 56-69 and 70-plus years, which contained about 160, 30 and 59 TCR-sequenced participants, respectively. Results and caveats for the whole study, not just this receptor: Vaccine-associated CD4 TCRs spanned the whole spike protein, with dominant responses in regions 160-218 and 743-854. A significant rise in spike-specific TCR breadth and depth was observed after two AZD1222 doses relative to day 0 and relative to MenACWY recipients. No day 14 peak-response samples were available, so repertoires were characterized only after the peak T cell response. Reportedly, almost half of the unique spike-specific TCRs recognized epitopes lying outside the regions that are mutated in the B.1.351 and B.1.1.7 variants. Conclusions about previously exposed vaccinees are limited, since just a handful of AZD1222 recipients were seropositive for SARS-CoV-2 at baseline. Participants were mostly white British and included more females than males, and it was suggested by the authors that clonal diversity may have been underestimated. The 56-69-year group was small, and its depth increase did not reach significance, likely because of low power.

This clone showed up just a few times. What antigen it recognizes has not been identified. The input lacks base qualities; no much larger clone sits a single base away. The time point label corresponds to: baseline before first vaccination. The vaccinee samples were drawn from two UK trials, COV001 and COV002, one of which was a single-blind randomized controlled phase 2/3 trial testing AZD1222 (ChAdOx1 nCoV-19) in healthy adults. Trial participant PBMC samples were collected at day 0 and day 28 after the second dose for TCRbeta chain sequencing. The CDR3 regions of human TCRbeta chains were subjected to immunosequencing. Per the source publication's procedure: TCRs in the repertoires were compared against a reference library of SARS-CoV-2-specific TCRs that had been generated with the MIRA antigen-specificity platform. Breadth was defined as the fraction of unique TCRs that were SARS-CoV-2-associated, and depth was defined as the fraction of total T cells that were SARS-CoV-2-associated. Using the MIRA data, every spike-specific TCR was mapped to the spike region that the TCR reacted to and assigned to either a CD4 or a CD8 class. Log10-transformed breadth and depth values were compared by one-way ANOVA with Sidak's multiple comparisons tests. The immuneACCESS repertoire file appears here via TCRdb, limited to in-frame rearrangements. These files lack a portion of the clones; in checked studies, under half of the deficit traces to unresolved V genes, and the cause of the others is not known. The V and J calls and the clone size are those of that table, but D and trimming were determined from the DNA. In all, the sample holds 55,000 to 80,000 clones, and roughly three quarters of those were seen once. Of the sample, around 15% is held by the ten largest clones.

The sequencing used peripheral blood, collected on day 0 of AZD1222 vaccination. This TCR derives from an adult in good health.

The DNA reads as follows: TGTGCCAGCAGCCCGGGGGGCGATGAGCAGTTCTTC. It codes for CASSPGGDEQFF. This chain is built from TRBV11-2 and TRBJ2-1; the D gene is possibly TRBD2, with 7 bases matching. From the germline V gene, CDR1 is SGHAT and CDR2 is FQNNGV. Deletion took 5 bases off V and 8 bases off J, with a span of 10 bases between the germline ends. The CDR3 holds 12 amino acids from the cysteine to the phenylalanine. Of the read, only the CDR3 DNA is kept; its 36 bases are in frame from base 1.